Listed here are 22 T cell receptor beta chains from one sample, sequenced in a study of T-cell reconstitution after alpha-beta-depleted transplantation in children. Researchers prepared the TCRbeta library using unique molecular identifiers, the study reports. TCRdb reprocessed the PCR reads with MiXCR, giving one entry per CDR3 protein. The sample lists about 610,000 distinct CDR3 sequences, 8% to 11% occurring once. Here the sequenced sample was PBMCs from the stem cell graft donor, taken from the stem cell graft. These receptors all come from a human donor who donated a stem cell graft to a child with acute myeloid leukemia.

The V and J genes are TRBV5-1 and TRBJ2-7; 11 bases match TRBD2. Germline V gene lookup returns CDR1 SGHRS and CDR2 YFSETQ. The CDR3 is 16 residues long. V trimming: 6 bases; J trimming: 4 bases; junction bases outside the gene matches: 12. CDR3 region: CASTIATSGSLYEQYF. DNA for the CDR3: TGCGCCAGCACCATCGCTACTAGCGGGAGCCTGTACGAGCAGTACTTC.

The rearrangement links TRBV12-3 or TRBV12-4 to TRBJ2-1, with D possibly matching TRBD2 (5 bases). The CDR3 loop spans 14 amino acids. Trimming cost V 1 base and J 7 bases, with 11 bases left between them. The CDR3 DNA follows: TGTGCCAGCAGTTTAGGCCGAGGGAAGAATGAGCAGTTCTTC. Translated: CASSLGRGKNEQFF.

The rearrangement uses TRBV5-1 and TRBJ1-5, with D unclear. The V end was cut by 3 bases, the J end by 0 bases, with 4 bases between. This CDR3 has 13 residues. Per the germline V gene, CDR1 is SGHRS and CDR2 is YFSETQ. CDR3 protein: CASSYLSNQPQHF. In DNA form, the CDR3 reads TGCGCCAGCAGCTACCTTAGCAATCAGCCCCAGCATTTT.

This clonotype was detected only a few times. The J gene is TRBJ1-2, the V gene TRBV29-1; 8 bases align to TRBD1. Germline loops: CDR1 SQVTM, CDR2 ANQGSEA. This CDR3 is built from 12 residues. The junction had 7 bases not matched to a gene; V was cut back by 3 bases and J by 10 bases. The CDR3 nucleotides are TGCAGCGTTGATCTACCGACAGGGGCCTACACCTTC. Translating gives CSVDLPTGAYTF.

This clonotype was observed at least ten times. The gene calls are TRBV6-5 and TRBJ1-3; 9 bases fit TRBD1. CDR1 and CDR2 from the germline V gene are MNHEY and SVGAGI. The CDR3 length is 15 residues. V gave up 8 bases and J gave up 0 bases; unmatched junction bases: 5. CDR3 sequence (DNA): TGTGCCAGCCGAGGGACAGGGCACTCTGGAAACACCATATATTTT. Amino acids: CASRGTGHSGNTIYF.

The V gene is TRBV3-1, the J gene TRBJ2-2; TRBD1 is a possible D gene (6 bases). The CDR3 is made up of 14 amino acids. With 8 bases removed from V and 6 bases from J, the gap between germline ends came to 16 bases. Germline CDR1 LGHDT, CDR2 YNNKEL (reference sequence). Written as DNA, the CDR3 is TGTGCCAGCTGTCCCAACAGGGTTGCCGGGGAGCTGTTTTTT. It translates to CASCPNRVAGELFF.

This clonotype was seen ten or more times. The chain has TRBV27 and TRBJ1-1; D call uncertain. V shed 5 bases and J shed 4 bases, with 11 bases lying between them. Germline V gives CDR1 MNHEY, CDR2 SMNVEV (reference sequence). CDR3 length: 13 residues. The CDR3: CASSPWVGTEAFF. Written as DNA, the CDR3 is TGTGCCAGCAGTCCGTGGGTCGGCACTGAAGCTTTCTTT.

This clonotype was seen many times. CDR3 region: CASSTRLAGSYNEQFF. The CDR3 DNA sequence: TGTGCCAGCAGCACTAGACTAGCGGGCTCCTACAATGAGCAGTTCTTC. This chain uses TRBV11-3 with TRBJ2-1; 10 nucleotides line up with TRBD2. The CDR3 runs to 16 residues. Unmatched junction bases numbered 4, after V lost 5 bases and J lost 0 bases. From germline, CDR1 is SGHNT and CDR2 YENEEA.

This clonotype was counted at least ten times. The chain combines TRBV29-1 with TRBJ2-3, with TRBD2 matching over 13 bases. The V segment lost 7 bases and the J segment 3 bases; nucleotides outside the gene matches: 7. This CDR3 is built from 15 residues. CDR1 and CDR2 (germline): SQVTM, ANQGSEA. The CDR3 region has the DNA TGCAGCGGCAAGGGACTAGCGGGAAGGACAGATACGCAGTATTTT. Protein product: CSGKGLAGRTDTQYF.

This clonotype was seen more than once but under ten times. This sequence joins TRBV10-2 and TRBJ2-1, with 11 bases identical to TRBD2. Looked up from germline, CDR1 is WSHSY and CDR2 is SAAADI. V lost 7 bases, J lost 8 bases, and 13 bases stayed unmatched. The CDR3 is made up of 16 amino acids. The CDR3 DNA reads TGCGCCAGCACCGAGGGGTTTAGCGGGAGGGAACATGAGCAGTTCTTC. Residues: CASTEGFSGREHEQFF.

This clonotype occurred a few times. The J gene is TRBJ2-1, the V gene TRBV28, with 9 bases fitting TRBD2. With 5 bases clipped from V and 7 bases from J, the junction kept 9 bases outside the gene matches. Per the germline V gene, CDR1 is MDHEN and CDR2 is SYDVKM. This CDR3 has 15 amino acids. The CDR3 here is CASSPSGRSRNEQFF. CDR3 nucleotides: TGTGCCAGCAGTCCGAGCGGGAGGTCTAGAAATGAGCAGTTCTTC.

This clonotype was found once. The chain couples TRBV7-2 to TRBJ2-1, with D perhaps given as TRBD1 or TRBD2 (5 bases each). CDR1 SGHTA and CDR2 FQGNSA come from the germline V gene. The CDR3 totals 15 residues. Trimming took off 5 bases at V and 6 bases at J, with 17 bases between the two ends. CDR3 loop: CASSPGQLGINEQFF. DNA for the CDR3: TGTGCCAGCAGCCCGGGGCAGTTGGGGATCAATGAGCAGTTCTTC. The variable domain in full, with the rest retrieved from reference TRBV7-2 and TRBJ2-1, is GAGVSQSPSNKVTEKGKDVELRCDPISGHTALYWYRQSLGQGLEFLIYFQGNSAPDKSGLPSDRFSAERTGGSVSTLTIQRTQQEDSAVYLCASSPGQLGINEQFFGPGTRLTVL.

There are a few counts of this clonotype. V is TRBV24-1 and J is TRBJ2-1; D gene ambiguous. The germline gives CDR1 KGHDR, CDR2 SFDVKD. The CDR3 runs 11 residues. V dropped 9 bases and J dropped 10 bases, with 12 bases sitting between them. CDR3 residues: CATQNLVEQFF. The CDR3 coding sequence is TGTGCCACCCAGAACCTAGTAGAGCAGTTCTTC.

The table lists this clonotype with a few counts. The rearrangement links TRBV30 to TRBJ2-2; 9 bases are shared with TRBD1. The CDR3 length is 14 residues. Germline CDR1 reads GTSNPN; CDR2 reads SVGIG (reference sequence). The ends lost 4 bases at V and 4 bases at J; junction bases unmatched: 4. CDR3 bases: TGTGCCTGGACTGGGACAGGGCCCACCGGGGAGCTGTTTTTT. Translating it yields CAWTGTGPTGELFF.

This clonotype was counted once. The CDR3 DNA reads as TGCAGTGCTAGAGGTGTAAGGGATATACGGAATGAGCAGTTCTTC. It encodes CSARGVRDIRNEQFF. The chain couples TRBV20-1 to TRBJ2-1; D unresolved. The germline V and J ends were trimmed by 1 base and 7 bases, with 17 bases remaining between them. CDR1 and CDR2 from the germline V gene are DFQATT and SNEGSKA (reference sequence). CDR3 size: 15 residues.

This clonotype was seen a handful of times. The gene calls are TRBV12-3 or TRBV12-4 and TRBJ1-6; TRBD1 is a possible D gene (5 bases). This CDR3 has 14 amino acids. V lost 1 base, J lost 8 bases, and 9 bases lay in between. Written as DNA, the CDR3 is TGTGCCAGCAGTTTAGGGGGCAAGTATTCACCCCTCCACTTT. This encodes CASSLGGKYSPLHF.

This chain links TRBV7-3 with TRBJ2-1; D is uncertain. Per germline, CDR1 SGHTA and CDR2 FQGTGA. V dropped 2 bases and J dropped 5 bases, with 13 bases sitting between them. The CDR3 is made up of 15 amino acids. The CDR3 loop is CASSLGLRTHNEQFF. The CDR3 DNA is TGTGCCAGCAGCTTAGGGCTCCGCACCCACAATGAGCAGTTCTTC.

This clonotype was recorded a few times. This chain joins TRBV29-1 and TRBJ2-1; 15 bases line up with TRBD2. The germline V gene has CDR1 SQVTM and CDR2 ANQGSEA. The CDR3 length is 14 residues. V lost 4 bases and J lost 9; bases outside the gene matches: 4. CDR3 in DNA: TGCAGCGTTGTAGGACTAGCGGGAGGGTTTGAGCAGTTCTTC. This translates into CSVVGLAGGFEQFF.

This clonotype was seen repeatedly, ten times or more. J is TRBJ2-1 and V is TRBV7-6, with a weak D call TRBD1 (5 bases). Per germline, CDR1 SGHVS and CDR2 FNYEAQ. The CDR3 sequence is 13 residues long. V was pared by 2 bases and J by 7 bases, with 9 bases between. The CDR3 DNA sequence: TGTGCCAGCAGCTTACAGGGCCCGAATGAGCAGTTCTTC. Translated: CASSLQGPNEQFF.

This clonotype was recorded at least ten times. The V gene is TRBV7-9, the J gene TRBJ2-1, with TRBD1 matching 7 bases. Germline V gene sequence: CDR1 SEHNR, CDR2 FQNEAQ (reference sequence). V lost 2 bases to trimming and J lost 5 bases; unmatched junction nucleotides: 9. The CDR3 sequence is 16 residues long. DNA of the CDR3: TGTGCCAGCAGCTTAAGGTCGAGACAGGGTAACAATGAGCAGTTCTTC. Translation: CASSLRSRQGNNEQFF.

The chain carries TRBV20-1 and TRBJ2-3; a weak D match, TRBD2 (6 bases). The CDR3 covers 13 residues. In germline, CDR1 is DFQATT, CDR2 SNEGSKA (reference sequence). V was trimmed by 5 bases and J by 0 bases, leaving 9 bases between them. The CDR3 loop is CSAPGLSTDTQYF. CDR3 sequence (DNA): TGCAGTGCTCCCGGACTAAGCACAGATACGCAGTATTTT.

This clonotype has more than one count but fewer than ten. The chain links TRBV6-5 to TRBJ1-2; D gene uncertain. The CDR3 spans 17 residues. The germline V gene encodes CDR1 MNHEY and CDR2 SVGAGI. V lost 1 base and J 4 bases, leaving 19 bases between the germline ends. The CDR3 DNA reads TGTGCCAGCAGTTACTTTGGAGGGCAGACCCAAATCTATGGCTACACCTTC. This codes for CASSYFGGQTQIYGYTF.